This entry describes one T cell receptor beta chain. Other DNA sequences in the sample encode the same CDR3. CD45RO-negative cells were positively selected for CCR7, leaving out terminally differentiated effector memory CD45RA+ cells. The data belong to a study of shared clonotypes between healthy human individuals. Generated by immunoSEQ multiplex PCR, the TCRdb table keeps only in-frame clones and is missing some. The sample holds under 850,000 clones; more than 85% are singletons and the top ten take 24%. The germline V gene encodes CDR1 LNHDA and CDR2 SQIVND (reference sequence). CDR3 length: 15 residues. The ends lost 3 bases at V and 0 bases at J; junction bases unmatched: 2.

Input material: naive CD8+ T cells sorted from blood. This chain uses TRBV19 with TRBJ2-1; 7 nucleotides line up with TRBD1. The sequence was collected from a man aged 25 to 40 in good health. The CDR3 region is CASSMTGSSYNEQFF. CDR3 DNA sequence: TGTGCCAGTAGTATGACAGGGAGCTCCTACAATGAGCAGTTCTTC. The full variable domain, completed using reference TRBV19 and TRBJ2-1, is DGGITQSPKYLFRKEGQNVTLSCEQNLNHDAMYWYRQDPGQGLRLIYYSQIVNDFQKGDIAEGYSVSREKKESFPLTVTSAQKNPTAFYLCASSMTGSSYNEQFFGPGTRLTVL.